This T cell receptor beta chain was found in a study of CD8 T cells in Susac syndrome (dated by TCRdb to between 2019 and 2020). Regarding the research as a whole: Of the Susac syndrome patients who were sequenced, roughly 6 had clinically active disease and 8 or 9 were in clinical remission. At blood withdrawal, Susac syndrome patients were therapy-naive, treated with corticosteroids (with IVIg additionally given to some), or treated with IVIg alone. Repertoire sequencing was used to test whether CD8+ T cell activation and differentiation in Susac syndrome was antigen driven.

RNA was extracted using the RNeasy kit, and roughly 0.45 to 1 ug of the RNA was reverse transcribed with random hexamers. The immunoSEQ multiplex PCR assay, covering 54 Vbeta and 13 Jbeta segments, was used to amplify TCR beta CDR3 regions. Bias from PCR amplification was corrected by using a synthetic template baseline for primer optimization and for computational correction. The authors' analysis ran thus. Reads were assigned to V, D and J genes according to IMGT and analyzed in immunoSEQ Analyzer, with only productive sequences retained. Clonality was calculated as one minus the Shannon entropy normalized by log2 of the number of productive unique sequences. For each patient and control, public and private clones were evaluated within the 100 most prevalent clones. Clones were defined as Susac-specific if absent from the healthy and MS cohorts, from more than 900 published viral clones and from other ImmuneACCESS disease sequences. TCRdb reanalyzed the raw reads on its own, using fastp at Q25 for trimming and MiXCR for clone calling, and kept in-frame beta chains. CDR3 protein sequences are deduplicated, and each keeps its most common genes and DNA. The V and J calls were determined by TCRdb, not by the authors. The sample profile shows approximately 180,000 distinct CDR3 sequences; roughly nine tenths of them were found once. Together, the top ten hold about 0.1% of the sample.

Trimming takes 1 base off V and 3 bases off J; junction bases not matched to a gene: 13. CDR1 DFQATT and CDR2 SNEGSKA were looked up in the germline V gene (reference sequence). The CDR3 spans 18 residues, from the cysteine through the phenylalanine. The CDR3 DNA has 54 bases and is translated from base 1. Peripheral blood CD8+ and CD4+ T cells from healthy donors, Susac syndrome patients and multiple sclerosis patients were profiled using high-throughput TCR beta sequencing. Recently defined diagnostic criteria for definite or probable disease were met by the Susac syndrome patients. CD8+ TEMRA cells were enriched by FACS, while bulk CD8+ and CD4+ T cells were purified by magnetic negative isolation. Blood was collected in EDTA tubes and processed within 24 hours, with PBMCs isolated through density gradient centrifugation. PBMCs intended for TCR sequencing were cryopreserved in liquid nitrogen and thawed later in a water bath at 37 degrees C. Purity of sorted or isolated CD4+, CD8+ and CD8+ TEMRA cells was at least 90%.

Concerning this clonotype itself: Its antigen target is currently unknown. No base quality information exists; no much larger clone differs at one position.

Findings and caveats that apply to the study as a whole: No clonal expansion was detected in the CD4+ T cell repertoire of Susac syndrome patients. The TCR sequencing and HLA analysis was acknowledged to have included a relatively small number of individuals.

The source material was CD4+ T cells from PBMCs. The chain was built from TRBV20-1 and TRBJ2-3, with TRBD2 matching 10 junction bases. The source is a human donor with Susac syndrome. The DNA reads TGCAGTGCTAGAGGGAGGGATCTAGCGGGAGTCGGGACAGATACGCAGTATTTT. It codes for CSARGRDLAGVGTDTQYF.